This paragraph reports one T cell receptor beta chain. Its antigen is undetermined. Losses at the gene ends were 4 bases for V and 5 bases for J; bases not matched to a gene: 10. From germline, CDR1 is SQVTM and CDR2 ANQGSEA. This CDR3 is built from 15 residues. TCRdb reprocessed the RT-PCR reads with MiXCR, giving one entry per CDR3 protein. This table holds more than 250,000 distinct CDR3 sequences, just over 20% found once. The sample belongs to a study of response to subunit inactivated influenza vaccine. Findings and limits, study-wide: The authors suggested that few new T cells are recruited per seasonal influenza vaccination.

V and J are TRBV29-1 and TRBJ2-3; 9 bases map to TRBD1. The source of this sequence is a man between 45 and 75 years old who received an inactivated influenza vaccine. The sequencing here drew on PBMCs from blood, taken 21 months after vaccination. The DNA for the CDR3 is TGCAGCGTTGGGAACATAACAGGGGGCAGAGATACGCAGTATTTT. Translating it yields CSVGNITGGRDTQYF.